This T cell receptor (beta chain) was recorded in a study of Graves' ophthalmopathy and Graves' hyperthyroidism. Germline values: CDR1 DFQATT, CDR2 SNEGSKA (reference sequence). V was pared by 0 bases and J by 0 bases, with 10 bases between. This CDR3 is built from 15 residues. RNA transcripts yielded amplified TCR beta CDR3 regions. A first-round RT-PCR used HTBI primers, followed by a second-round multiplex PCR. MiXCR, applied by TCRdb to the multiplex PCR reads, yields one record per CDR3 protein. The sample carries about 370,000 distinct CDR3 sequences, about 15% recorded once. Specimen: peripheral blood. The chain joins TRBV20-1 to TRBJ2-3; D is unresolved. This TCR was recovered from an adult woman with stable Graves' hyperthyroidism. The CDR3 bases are TGCAGTGCTAGAGATAGTACTTCTAGCACAGATACGCAGTATTTT. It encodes CSARDSTSSTDTQYF.